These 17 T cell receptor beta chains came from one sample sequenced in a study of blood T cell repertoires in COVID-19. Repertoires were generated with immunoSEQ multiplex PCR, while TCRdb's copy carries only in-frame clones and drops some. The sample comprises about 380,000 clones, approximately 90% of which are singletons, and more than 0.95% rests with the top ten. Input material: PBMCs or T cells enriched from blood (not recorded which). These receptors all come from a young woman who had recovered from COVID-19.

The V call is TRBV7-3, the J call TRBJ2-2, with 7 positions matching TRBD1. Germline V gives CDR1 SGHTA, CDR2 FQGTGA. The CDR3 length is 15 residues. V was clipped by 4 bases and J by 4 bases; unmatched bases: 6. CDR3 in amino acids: CASSSGQESTGELFF. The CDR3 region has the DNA TGTGCCAGCAGCTCCGGACAGGAGAGCACCGGGGAGCTGTTTTTT.

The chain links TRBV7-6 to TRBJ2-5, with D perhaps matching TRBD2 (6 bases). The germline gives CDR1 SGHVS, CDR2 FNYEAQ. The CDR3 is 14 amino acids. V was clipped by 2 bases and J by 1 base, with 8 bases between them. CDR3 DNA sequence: TGTGCCAGCAGCTTATCCGGGAGCCAAGAGACCCAGTACTTC. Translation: CASSLSGSQETQYF.

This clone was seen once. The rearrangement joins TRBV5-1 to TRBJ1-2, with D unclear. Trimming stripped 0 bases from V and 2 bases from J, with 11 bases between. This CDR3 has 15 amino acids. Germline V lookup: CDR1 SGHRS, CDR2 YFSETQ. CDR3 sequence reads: CASSLESPFNYGYTF. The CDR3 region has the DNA TGCGCCAGCAGCTTGGAATCTCCGTTCAACTATGGCTACACCTTC.

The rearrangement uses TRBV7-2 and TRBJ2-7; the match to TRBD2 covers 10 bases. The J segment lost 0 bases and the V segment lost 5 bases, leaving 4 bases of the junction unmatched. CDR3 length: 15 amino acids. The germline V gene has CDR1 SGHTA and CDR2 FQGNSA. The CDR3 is CASSPSSGGSYEQYF. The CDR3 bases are TGTGCCAGCAGCCCGTCTAGCGGGGGCTCCTACGAGCAGTACTTC.

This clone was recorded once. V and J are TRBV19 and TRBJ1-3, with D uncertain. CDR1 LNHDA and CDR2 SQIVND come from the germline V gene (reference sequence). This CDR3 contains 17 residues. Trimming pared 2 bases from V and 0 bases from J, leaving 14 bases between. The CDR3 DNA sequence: TGTGCCAGTAGTATAAAGTTGGCAGGTCGCTCTGGAAACACCATATATTTT. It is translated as CASSIKLAGRSGNTIYF. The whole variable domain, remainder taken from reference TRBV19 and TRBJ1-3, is DGGITQSPKYLFRKEGQNVTLSCEQNLNHDAMYWYRQDPGQGLRLIYYSQIVNDFQKGDIAEGYSVSREKKESFPLTVTSAQKNPTAFYLCASSIKLAGRSGNTIYFGEGSWLTVV.

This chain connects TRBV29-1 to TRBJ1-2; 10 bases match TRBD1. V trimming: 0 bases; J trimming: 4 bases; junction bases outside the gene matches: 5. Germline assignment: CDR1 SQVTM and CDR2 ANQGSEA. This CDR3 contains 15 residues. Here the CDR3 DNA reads TGCAGCGTTGAAGAAGGACAGGGGGTGATCTATGGCTACACCTTC. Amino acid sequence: CSVEEGQGVIYGYTF.

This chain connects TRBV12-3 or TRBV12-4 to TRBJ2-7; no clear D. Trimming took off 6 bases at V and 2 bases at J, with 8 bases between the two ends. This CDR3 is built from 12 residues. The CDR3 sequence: CASSPRPYEQYF. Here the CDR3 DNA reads TGTGCCAGCAGCCCTCGTCCCTACGAGCAGTACTTC.

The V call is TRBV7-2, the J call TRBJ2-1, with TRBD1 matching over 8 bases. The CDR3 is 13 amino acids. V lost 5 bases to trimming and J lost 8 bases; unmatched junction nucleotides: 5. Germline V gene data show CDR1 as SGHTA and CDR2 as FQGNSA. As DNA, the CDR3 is TGTGCCAGCAGCAGCTCAGGGGGCGATGAGCAGTTCTTC. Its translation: CASSSSGGDEQFF. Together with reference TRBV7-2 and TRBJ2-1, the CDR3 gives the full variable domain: GAGVSQSPSNKVTEKGKDVELRCDPISGHTALYWYRQSLGQGLEFLIYFQGNSAPDKSGLPSDRFSAERTGGSVSTLTIQRTQQEDSAVYLCASSSSGGDEQFFGPGTRLTVL.

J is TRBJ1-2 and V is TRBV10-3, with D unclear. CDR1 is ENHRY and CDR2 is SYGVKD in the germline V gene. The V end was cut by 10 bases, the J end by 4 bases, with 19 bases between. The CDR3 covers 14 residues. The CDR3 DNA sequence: TGTGCCACAAACCTCGGGGAATCAGTCTATGGCTACACCTTC. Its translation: CATNLGESVYGYTF.

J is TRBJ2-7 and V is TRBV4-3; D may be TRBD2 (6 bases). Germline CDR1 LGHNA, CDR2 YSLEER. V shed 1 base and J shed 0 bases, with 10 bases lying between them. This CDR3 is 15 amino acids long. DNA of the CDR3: TGCGCCAGCAGCCAAGCCAGCGGGCTCTCCTACGAGCAGTACTTC. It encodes CASSQASGLSYEQYF.

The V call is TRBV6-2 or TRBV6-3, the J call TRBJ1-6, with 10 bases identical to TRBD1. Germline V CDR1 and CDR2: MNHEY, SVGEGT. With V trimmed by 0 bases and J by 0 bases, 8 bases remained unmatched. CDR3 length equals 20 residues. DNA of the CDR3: TGTGCCAGCAGTTACTCGCCGGGACAGGGGATTATCTCCTATAATTCACCCCTCCACTTT. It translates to CASSYSPGQGIISYNSPLHF.

The DNA for the CDR3 is TGTGCCAGCTCAACACAGGGAGATGCGAACACTGAAGCTTTCTTT. Its protein is CASSTQGDANTEAFF. The rearrangement joins TRBV18 to TRBJ1-1, with D possibly being TRBD1 (6 bases). CDR1 is KGHSH, CDR2 LQKENI, per germline. V dropped 5 bases and J dropped 1 base, with 14 bases sitting between them. The CDR3 is made up of 15 amino acids.

The CDR3 DNA reads TGCAGCGGCCAACAGGGAACTGAAGCTTTCTTT. Translation: CSGQQGTEAFF. The genes are TRBV29-1 and TRBJ1-1; tentatively, D is TRBD1 (6 bases). Germline-derived CDR1 and CDR2 are SQVTM and ANQGSEA. Trimming left V 7 bases short and J 5 bases short, with 11 bases between. CDR3 length equals 11 residues. Based on the CDR3 plus reference TRBV29-1 and TRBJ1-1, the full variable domain is SAVISQKPSRDICQRGTSLTIQCQVDSQVTMMFWYRQQPGQSLTLIATANQGSEATYESGFVIDKFPISRPNLTFSTLTVSNMSPEDSSIYLCSGQQGTEAFFGQGTRLTVV.

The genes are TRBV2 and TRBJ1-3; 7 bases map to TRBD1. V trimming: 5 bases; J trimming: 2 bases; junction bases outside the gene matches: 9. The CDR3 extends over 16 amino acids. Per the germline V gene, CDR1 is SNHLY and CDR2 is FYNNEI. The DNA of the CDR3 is TGTGCCAGCAGTTTACCGACAGGGATGGCTGGAAACACCATATATTTT. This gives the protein CASSLPTGMAGNTIYF.

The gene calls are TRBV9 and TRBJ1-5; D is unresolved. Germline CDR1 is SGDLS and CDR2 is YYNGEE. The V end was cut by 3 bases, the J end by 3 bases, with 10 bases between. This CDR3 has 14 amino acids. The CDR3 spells CASSGRELNQPQHF. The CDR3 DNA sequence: TGTGCCAGCAGCGGCCGGGAGCTCAATCAGCCCCAGCATTTT.

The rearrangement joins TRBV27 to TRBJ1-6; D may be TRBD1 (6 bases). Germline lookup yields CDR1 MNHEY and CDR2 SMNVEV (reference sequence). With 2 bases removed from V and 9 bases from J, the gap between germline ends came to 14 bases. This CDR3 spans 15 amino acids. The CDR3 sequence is CASSLSQGPSSPLHF. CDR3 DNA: TGTGCCAGCAGTTTAAGTCAGGGGCCATCTTCACCCCTCCACTTT.

The CDR3 DNA reads as TGTGCCAGCAGCCCCGGGACAGGGGACGTACCCCACGGCGAGCAGTACTTC. Translation gives CASSPGTGDVPHGEQYF. The chain links TRBV11-3 to TRBJ2-7; TRBD1 matches 10 bases. Germline CDR1 and CDR2: SGHNT and YENEEA. Trimming removed 5 bases from V and 6 bases from J; junction bases left unmatched: 16. This CDR3 has 17 residues. The complete variable domain, with remaining parts taken from reference TRBV11-3 and TRBJ2-7, reads EAGVVQSPRYKIIEKKQPVAFWCNPISGHNTLYWYLQNLGQGPELLIRYENEEAVDDSQLPKDRFSAERLKGVDSTLKIQPAELGDSAVYLCASSPGTGDVPHGEQYFGPGTRLTVT.